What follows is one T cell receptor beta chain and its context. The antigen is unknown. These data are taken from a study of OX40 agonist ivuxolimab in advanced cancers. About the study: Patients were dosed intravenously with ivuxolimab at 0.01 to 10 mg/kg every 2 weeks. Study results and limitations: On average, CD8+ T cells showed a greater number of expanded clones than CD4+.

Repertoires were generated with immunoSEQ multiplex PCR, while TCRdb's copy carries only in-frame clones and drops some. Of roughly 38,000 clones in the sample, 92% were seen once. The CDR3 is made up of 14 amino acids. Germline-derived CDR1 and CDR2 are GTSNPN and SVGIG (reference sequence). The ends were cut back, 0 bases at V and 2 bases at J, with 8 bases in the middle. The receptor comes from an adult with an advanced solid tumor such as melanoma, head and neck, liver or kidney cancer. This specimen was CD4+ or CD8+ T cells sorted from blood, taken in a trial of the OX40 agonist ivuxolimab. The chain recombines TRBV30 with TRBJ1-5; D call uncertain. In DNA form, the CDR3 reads TGTGCCTGGAGTGTCGGGGTTGGCAATCAGCCCCAGCATTTT. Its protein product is CAWSVGVGNQPQHF.